These 25 T cell receptor beta chains originate from one sample sequenced in a study of blood T cell repertoires in COVID-19. Method: immunoSEQ multiplex PCR; TCRdb's copy keeps in-frame clones and lacks some. The sample shows about 110,000 clones, approximately 70% of them seen only once. Sequenced input: peripheral blood. These receptors all stem from a woman between 40 and 55 years old with acute or convalescent COVID-19.

The chain uses TRBV6-5 and TRBJ1-2, with TRBD1 identical over 10 bases. CDR3 size: 15 residues. The J segment lost 4 bases and the V segment lost 6 bases, leaving 8 bases of the junction unmatched. Germline V gene sequence: CDR1 MNHEY, CDR2 SVGAGI. CDR3: CASSNTRQGAYGYTF. Here the CDR3 DNA reads TGTGCCAGCAGCAACACAAGACAGGGGGCCTATGGCTACACCTTC.

The chain joins TRBV11-2 to TRBJ2-5, with 10 bases that match TRBD1. The CDR3 has 15 amino acids. V shed 6 bases, J shed 2 bases, and the junction held 6 bases outside the gene matches. Germline V gene sequence: CDR1 SGHAT, CDR2 FQNNGV. The CDR3 reads CASSPDRGRQETQYF. As DNA, the CDR3 is TGTGCCAGCAGTCCGGACAGGGGGAGGCAAGAGACCCAGTACTTC.

There are a few counts of this clone. The V and J genes are TRBV11-2 and TRBJ2-3; no firm D call. V gave up 4 bases and J gave up 4 bases, with 9 bases separating them. The CDR3 loop spans 13 amino acids. Germline V lookup: CDR1 SGHAT, CDR2 FQNNGV. The CDR3 loop is CASSYPRADTQYF. The DNA for the CDR3 is TGTGCCAGCAGCTATCCACGGGCAGATACGCAGTATTTT.

The CDR3 loop is CASSTQTGYYGYTF. The CDR3 region has the DNA TGTGCCAGCAGTACCCAGACAGGCTACTATGGCTACACCTTC. The chain employs TRBV6-2 or TRBV6-3 and TRBJ1-2; maybe TRBD1 (6 bases). Germline V gives CDR1 MNHEY, CDR2 SVGEGT. V lost 5 bases to trimming and J lost 3 bases, with 13 bases between them. This CDR3 is 14 amino acids long.

V and J are TRBV11-2 and TRBJ2-3, with D perhaps TRBD1 (6 bases). The CDR3 extends over 14 amino acids. The germline V gene encodes CDR1 SGHAT and CDR2 FQNNGV. Trimming stripped 5 bases from V and 5 bases from J, with 14 bases between. For the CDR3, the DNA is TGTGCCAGCAGCAAAGGGACATTTGGAGATACGCAGTATTTT. It encodes CASSKGTFGDTQYF.

The chain recombines TRBV7-8 with TRBJ2-7; 8 bases are shared with TRBD1. This CDR3 is built from 15 residues. Germline V lookup: CDR1 SGHVS, CDR2 FQNEAQ. V lost 0 bases to trimming and J lost 2 bases; unmatched junction nucleotides: 3. The DNA for the CDR3 is TGTGCCAGCAGCTTAGCTCAGGGGGCGGCCTACGAGCAGTACTTC. It translates to CASSLAQGAAYEQYF.

The V gene is TRBV5-1, the J gene TRBJ2-1, with 10 bases that match TRBD2. The CDR3 has 16 amino acids. Germline V lookup: CDR1 SGHRS, CDR2 YFSETQ. V dropped 2 bases and J dropped 0; count of bases not matched to a gene: 2. CDR3 DNA: TGCGCCAGCAGCTTTTTAGCGGGGGGCTCCTACAATGAGCAGTTCTTC. Protein product: CASSFLAGGSYNEQFF.

This sequence joins TRBV7-2 and TRBJ2-7, with TRBD1 identical over 9 bases. The CDR3 contains 16 residues. Germline CDR1 and CDR2: SGHTA and FQGNSA. Trimming at V came to 1 base and at J to 3 bases, leaving 7 bases not matched to a gene. The CDR3 DNA follows: TGTGCCAGCAGCTTAGTAGGGACAGGGAAAATCTACGAGCAGTACTTC. Translating gives CASSLVGTGKIYEQYF.

The genes are TRBV28 and TRBJ1-5, with 9 bases matching TRBD1. The CDR3 has 15 residues. The junction had 7 bases not matched to a gene; V was cut back by 5 bases and J by 5 bases. Germline CDR1 reads MDHEN; CDR2 reads SYDVKM. The chain's CDR3 is CASSLTGQGDQPQHF. The CDR3 DNA follows: TGTGCCAGCAGTCTTACGGGACAGGGCGATCAGCCCCAGCATTTT.

This sequence joins TRBV5-1 and TRBJ2-5; 14 nucleotides line up with TRBD2. The ends lost 2 bases at V and 5 bases at J; junction bases unmatched: 8. The germline gives CDR1 SGHRS, CDR2 YFSETQ. CDR3 length: 17 amino acids. CDR3 sequence: CASSFGLAGGREETQYF. CDR3 DNA sequence: TGCGCCAGCAGCTTTGGACTAGCGGGGGGCCGCGAGGAGACCCAGTACTTC.

This sequence joins TRBV2 and TRBJ2-4; D perhaps matches TRBD1 (5 bases). Germline assignment: CDR1 SNHLY and CDR2 FYNNEI. CDR3 length: 14 amino acids. With 7 bases removed from V and 2 bases from J, the gap between germline ends came to 12 bases. CDR3 nucleotides: TGTGCCAGCACCGAACAGGTTACCAAAAACATTCAGTACTTC. Protein sequence: CASTEQVTKNIQYF. Full variable domain (remainder filled in from reference TRBV2 and TRBJ2-4): EPEVTQTPSHQVTQMGQEVILRCVPISNHLYFYWYRQILGQKVEFLVSFYNNEISEKSEIFDDQFSVERPDGSNFTLKIRSTKLEDSAMYFCASTEQVTKNIQYFGAGTRLSVL.

The rearrangement links TRBV27 to TRBJ1-5; D possibly corresponds to TRBD1 (6 bases). Germline V lookup: CDR1 MNHEY, CDR2 SMNVEV (reference sequence). Between the trimmed V and J ends, which lost 2 bases and 5 bases, there was a span of 10 bases. The CDR3 has 14 residues. The CDR3 sequence is CASSLRGADQPQHF. CDR3 bases: TGTGCCAGCAGTTTACGGGGGGCTGATCAGCCCCAGCATTTT.

This clone was seen a few times. The chain joins TRBV6-5 to TRBJ2-3; tentative D call: TRBD2 (6 bases). V was cut by 7 bases and J by 1 base, with 15 bases left in between. The CDR3 runs to 15 residues. Germline V gene lookup returns CDR1 MNHEY and CDR2 SVGAGI. The CDR3 reads CASTSPGVGTDTQYF. The CDR3 nucleotides are TGTGCCAGCACCTCCCCGGGGGTCGGCACAGATACGCAGTATTTT.

This clone was observed a handful of times. V and J are TRBV27 and TRBJ1-5; 8 bases match TRBD1. V shed 1 base and J 1 base; nucleotides not matched to a gene: 6. CDR3 size: 17 residues. Germline V gene data show CDR1 as MNHEY and CDR2 as SMNVEV (reference sequence). The DNA of the CDR3 is TGTGCCAGCAGTTTATACCCCCCAGGGGGCAGCAATCAGCCCCAGCATTTT. Translating gives CASSLYPPGGSNQPQHF.

The CDR3 is CASGPPDRYNQPQHF. Here the CDR3 DNA reads TGTGCTAGTGGTCCCCCCGACAGGTACAATCAGCCCCAGCATTTT. The V and J genes are TRBV12-5 and TRBJ1-5, with D possibly TRBD1 on 6 matching bases. Germline V CDR1 and CDR2: LGHNT, FRNRAP. The CDR3 contains 15 residues. Trimming left V 5 bases short and J 3 bases short, with 14 bases between.

The gene calls are TRBV28 and TRBJ1-4; no firm D call. Per the germline V gene, CDR1 is MDHEN and CDR2 is SYDVKM. The CDR3 length is 11 residues. V lost 10 bases, J lost 0 bases, and 3 bases lay in between. The DNA of the CDR3 is TGTGCCACCGCAACTAATGAAAAACTGTTTTTT. Amino acid sequence: CATATNEKLFF.

The chain uses TRBV2 and TRBJ2-4; D is ambiguous. The CDR3 totals 14 residues. Germline-derived CDR1 and CDR2 are SNHLY and FYNNEI. V lost 8 bases, J lost 1 base, and 12 bases lay in between. This CDR3 reads CASVSFMAKNIQYF. Here the CDR3 DNA reads TGTGCCAGCGTTAGCTTTATGGCCAAAAACATTCAGTACTTC.

The chain carries TRBV7-6 and TRBJ1-1, with D perhaps TRBD1 (5 bases). The CDR3 totals 15 residues. Trimming stripped 5 bases from V and 5 bases from J, with 18 bases between. Germline lookup yields CDR1 SGHVS and CDR2 FNYEAQ. CDR3 sequence reads: CASSPQGTPGTEAFF. CDR3 nucleotide sequence: TGTGCCAGCAGCCCCCAGGGCACGCCTGGGACTGAAGCTTTCTTT.

This clone has a handful of counts. The chain employs TRBV11-2 and TRBJ2-5, with 11 bases lining up with TRBD2. The CDR3 is 15 amino acids. Germline lookup yields CDR1 SGHAT and CDR2 FQNNGV. V gave up 4 bases and J gave up 6 bases; unmatched junction bases: 7. CDR3 residues: CASSSNSGGAQTQYF. For the CDR3, the DNA is TGTGCCAGCAGCTCTAATAGCGGGGGGGCGCAGACCCAGTACTTC.

The chain combines TRBV4-1 with TRBJ2-2; no reliable D call. Trimming shortened V by 4 bases and J by 0 bases, and 18 bases separated the two germline ends. CDR3 size: 18 residues. Per the germline V gene, CDR1 is MGHRA and CDR2 is YSYEKL. As DNA, the CDR3 is TGCGCCAGCAGCCTCTACCCGAAAGGAGAGACGAACACCGGGGAGCTGTTTTTT. It yields the protein CASSLYPKGETNTGELFF.

J is TRBJ2-3 and V is TRBV7-3; D is perhaps TRBD2 (6 bases). The germline V gene has CDR1 SGHTA and CDR2 FQGTGA. Trimming took 1 base from V and 4 from J, leaving 9 bases between them. This CDR3 contains 14 residues. CDR3 protein: CASSLSGGSDTQYF. Written as DNA, the CDR3 is TGTGCCAGCAGCTTAAGTGGGGGGTCAGATACGCAGTATTTT.

The V and J genes are TRBV5-1 and TRBJ1-1, with a weak D call TRBD1 (5 bases). The CDR3 contains 14 residues. Germline loops: CDR1 SGHRS, CDR2 YFSETQ. V was shortened by 3 bases and J by 4 bases, with 13 bases between the two germline ends. CDR3 bases: TGCGCCAGCAGCTCCCGGGGGGGGAGCACTGAAGCTTTCTTT. Protein sequence: CASSSRGGSTEAFF.

This clone was seen only a few times. The chain uses TRBV7-9 and TRBJ1-4; D might be TRBD1 (6 bases). The CDR3 contains 15 residues. The V and J ends lost 4 bases and 2 bases respectively, with 11 bases between them. The germline CDR1 and CDR2 sequences are SEHNR and FQNEAQ (reference sequence). The CDR3 sequence: CASSSGVGTNEKLFF. The CDR3 DNA sequence: TGTGCCAGCAGCTCAGGGGTGGGGACTAATGAAAAACTGTTTTTT.

The chain employs TRBV5-1 and TRBJ2-3; D may be TRBD2 (6 bases). The CDR3 spans 16 residues. V dropped 0 bases and J dropped 3 bases, with 14 bases sitting between them. Germline CDR1 is SGHRS and CDR2 is YFSETQ. The CDR3 protein is CASSLEGGVSTDTQYF. The CDR3 DNA reads as TGCGCCAGCAGCTTGGAAGGAGGGGTTAGTACAGATACGCAGTATTTT.

The chain uses TRBV4-3 and TRBJ1-4; 7 nucleotides agree with TRBD1. Germline CDR1 reads LGHNA; CDR2 reads YSLEER. This CDR3 comprises 16 residues. V trimming: 2 bases; J trimming: 6 bases; junction bases outside the gene matches: 9. CDR3: CASSQFSTGEDEKLFF. The DNA of the CDR3 is TGCGCCAGCAGCCAATTCTCTACAGGGGAGGATGAAAAACTGTTTTTT.